This T cell receptor beta chain was sequenced in a study of PD-1 blockade in classical Hodgkin lymphoma. Study information: Patients received nivolumab 3 mg/kg intravenously every 2 weeks.

Study-level findings and limits: CD4+ TCR diversity climbed significantly by C4D1, unlike CD8+ TCR diversity. Patients were excluded if nivolumab began under 1 year after ASCT (the autologous transplant). Newly diagnosed patients had baseline TCR diversity that was reportedly lower than that of healthy donors.

Every patient was affected by relapse after autologous stem cell transplantation, while exposure to brentuximab vedotin was not uniform. The germline CDR1 and CDR2 sequences are SGHRS and YFSETQ. Trimming removed 0 bases from V and 3 bases from J, with 4 bases in between. This CDR3 is built from 12 residues. TCRdb keeps only in-frame clones here, not all; method: immunoSEQ multiplex PCR. The data contain more than 90,000 clones, roughly four fifths of them singletons. To note about this clone: Its antigen is not identified.

This TCR came from a human donor with classical Hodgkin lymphoma. The V gene is TRBV5-1, the J gene TRBJ2-7, with D uncertain. The sample here was peripheral blood mononuclear cells (PBMCs), taken before the second cycle of nivolumab. In nucleotides, the CDR3 is TGCGCCAGCAGCTTGGACTACTACGAGCAGTACTTC. Translation: CASSLDYYEQYF.